This T cell receptor (beta chain) originates from a study of cytomegalovirus exposure and HLA in healthy donors. This CDR3 spans 13 amino acids. The ends were cut back, 1 base at V and 8 bases at J, with 11 bases in the middle. The germline V gene has CDR1 SGHVS and CDR2 FQNEAQ. This clone appeared a single time. The PCR used 60 Vbeta and 13 Jbeta primers. Sequencing was performed with immunoSEQ multiplex PCR; in TCRdb, only in-frame clones are kept and a portion is missing. The sample has over 150,000 clones, roughly four fifths seen once. The clonotype originates from a boy aged 2-9 years in good health and CMV-seronegative. The sample was PBMCs. The chain uses TRBV7-8 and TRBJ1-2, with a tentative D call TRBD1 (5 bases). CDR3 residues: CASSLDSGLGYTF. In nucleotides, the CDR3 is TGTGCCAGCAGCTTAGATTCAGGGCTCGGCTACACCTTC. Full variable domain (rest looked up from reference TRBV7-8 and TRBJ1-2): GAGVSQSPRYKVAKRGQDVALRCDPISGHVSLFWYQQALGQGPEFLTYFQNEAQLDKSGLPSDRFFAERPEGSVSTLKIQRTQQEDSAVYLCASSLDSGLGYTFGSGTRLTVV.